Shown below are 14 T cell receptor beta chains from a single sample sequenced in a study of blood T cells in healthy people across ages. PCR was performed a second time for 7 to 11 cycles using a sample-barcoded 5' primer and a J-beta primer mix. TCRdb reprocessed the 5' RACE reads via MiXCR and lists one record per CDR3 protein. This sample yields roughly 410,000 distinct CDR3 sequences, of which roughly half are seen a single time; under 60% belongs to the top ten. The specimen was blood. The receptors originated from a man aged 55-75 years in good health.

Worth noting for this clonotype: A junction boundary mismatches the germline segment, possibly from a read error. Here the CDR3 DNA reads TGTGCCAGCAGCTCCTACATTGGCTCCGACAATGAGCATTTCTTC. The encoded protein is CASSSYIGSDNEHFF. This chain links TRBV11-2 with TRBJ2-1; D ambiguous. Germline CDR1 reads SGHAT; CDR2 reads FQNNGV. The CDR3 spans 15 residues.

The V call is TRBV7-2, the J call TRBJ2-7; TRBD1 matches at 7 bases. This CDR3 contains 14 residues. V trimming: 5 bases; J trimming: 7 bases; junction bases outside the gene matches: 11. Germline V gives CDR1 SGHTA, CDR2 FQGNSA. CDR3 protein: CASSPRDRYNEQYF. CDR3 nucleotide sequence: TGTGCCAGCAGCCCCCGGGACAGATACAATGAGCAGTACTTC.

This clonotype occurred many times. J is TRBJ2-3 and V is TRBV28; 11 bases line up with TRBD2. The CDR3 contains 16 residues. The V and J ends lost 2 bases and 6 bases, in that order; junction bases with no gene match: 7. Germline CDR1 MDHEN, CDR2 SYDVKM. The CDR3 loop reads CASSLDLAGGRDTQYF. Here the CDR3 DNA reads TGTGCCAGCAGTTTAGATTTAGCGGGGGGGCGGGATACGCAGTATTTT.

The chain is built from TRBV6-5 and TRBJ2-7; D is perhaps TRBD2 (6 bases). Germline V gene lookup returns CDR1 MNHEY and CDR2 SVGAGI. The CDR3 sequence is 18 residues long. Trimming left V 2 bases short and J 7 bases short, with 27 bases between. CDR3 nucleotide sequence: TGTGCCAGCAGTTACGGGGGTTTGCGTAGCGGCTCCTACAATGAGCAGTACTTC. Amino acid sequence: CASSYGGLRSGSYNEQYF.

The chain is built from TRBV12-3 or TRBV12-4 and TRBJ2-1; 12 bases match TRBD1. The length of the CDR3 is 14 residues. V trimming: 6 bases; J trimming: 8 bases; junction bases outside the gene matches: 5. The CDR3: CASSRDRGLYEQFF. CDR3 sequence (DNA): TGTGCCAGCAGCCGGGACAGGGGGCTTTATGAGCAGTTCTTC.

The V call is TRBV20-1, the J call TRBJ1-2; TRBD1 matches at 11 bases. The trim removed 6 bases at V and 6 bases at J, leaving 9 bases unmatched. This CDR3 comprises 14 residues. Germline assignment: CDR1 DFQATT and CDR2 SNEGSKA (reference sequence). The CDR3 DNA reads TGCAGTGCCCCCGCCTCGGGACAGGGGGATGGCTACACCTTC. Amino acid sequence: CSAPASGQGDGYTF.

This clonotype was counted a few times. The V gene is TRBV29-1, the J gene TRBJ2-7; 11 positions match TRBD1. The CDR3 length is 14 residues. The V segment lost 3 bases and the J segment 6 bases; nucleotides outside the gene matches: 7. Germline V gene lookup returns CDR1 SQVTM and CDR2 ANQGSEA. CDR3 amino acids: CSVEDRGRGGEQYF. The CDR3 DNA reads TGCAGCGTTGAGGACAGGGGGCGGGGAGGCGAGCAGTACTTC.

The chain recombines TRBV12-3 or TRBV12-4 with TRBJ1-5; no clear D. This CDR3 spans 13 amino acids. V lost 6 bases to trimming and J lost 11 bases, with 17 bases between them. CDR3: CASSPGPSSAQHF. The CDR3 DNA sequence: TGTGCCAGCAGCCCGGGCCCTTCCTCAGCCCAGCATTTT.

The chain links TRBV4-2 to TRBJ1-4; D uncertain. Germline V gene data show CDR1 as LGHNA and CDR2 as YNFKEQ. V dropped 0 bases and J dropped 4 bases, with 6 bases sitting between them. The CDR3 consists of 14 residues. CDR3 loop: CASSQDTVNEKLFF. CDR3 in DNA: TGTGCCAGCAGCCAAGACACTGTTAATGAAAAACTGTTTTTT.

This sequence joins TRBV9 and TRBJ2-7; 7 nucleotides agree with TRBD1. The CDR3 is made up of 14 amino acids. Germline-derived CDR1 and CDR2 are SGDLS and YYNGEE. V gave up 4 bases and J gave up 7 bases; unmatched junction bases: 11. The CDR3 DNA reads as TGTGCCAGCAGCCCTATGACAGGGATAAATGAGCAGTACTTC. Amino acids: CASSPMTGINEQYF. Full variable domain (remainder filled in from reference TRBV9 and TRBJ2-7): DSGVTQTPKHLITATGQRVTLRCSPRSGDLSVYWYQQSLDQGLQFLIQYYNGEERAKGNILERFSAQQFPDLHSELNLSSLELGDSALYFCASSPMTGINEQYFGPGTRLTVT.

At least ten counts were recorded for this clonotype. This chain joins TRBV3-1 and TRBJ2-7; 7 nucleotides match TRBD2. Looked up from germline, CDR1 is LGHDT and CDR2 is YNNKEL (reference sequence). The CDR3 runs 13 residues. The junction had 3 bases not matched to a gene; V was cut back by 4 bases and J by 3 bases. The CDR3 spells CASSRLADYEQYF. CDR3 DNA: TGTGCCAGCAGCCGGCTAGCGGACTACGAGCAGTACTTC.

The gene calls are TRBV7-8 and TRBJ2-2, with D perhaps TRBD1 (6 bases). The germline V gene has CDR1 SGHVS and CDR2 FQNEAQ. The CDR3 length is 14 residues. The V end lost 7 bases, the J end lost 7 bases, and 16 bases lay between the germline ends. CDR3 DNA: TGTGCCAGCACCCTAAGTAGGACAGTCGGGGAGCTGTTTTTT. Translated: CASTLSRTVGELFF.

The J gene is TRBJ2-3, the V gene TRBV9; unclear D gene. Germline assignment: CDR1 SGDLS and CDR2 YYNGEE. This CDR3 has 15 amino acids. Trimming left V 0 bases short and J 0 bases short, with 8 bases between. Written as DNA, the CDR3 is TGTGCCAGCAGCGTAGGAGGACGAAGCACAGATACGCAGTATTTT. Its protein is CASSVGGRSTDTQYF.

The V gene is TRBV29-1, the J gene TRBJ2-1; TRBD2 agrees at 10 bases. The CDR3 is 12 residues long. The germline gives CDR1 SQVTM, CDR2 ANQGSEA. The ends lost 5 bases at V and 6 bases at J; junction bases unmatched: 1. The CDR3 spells CSVPSGGNEQFF. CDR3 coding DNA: TGCAGCGTTCCTAGCGGGGGCAATGAGCAGTTCTTC.